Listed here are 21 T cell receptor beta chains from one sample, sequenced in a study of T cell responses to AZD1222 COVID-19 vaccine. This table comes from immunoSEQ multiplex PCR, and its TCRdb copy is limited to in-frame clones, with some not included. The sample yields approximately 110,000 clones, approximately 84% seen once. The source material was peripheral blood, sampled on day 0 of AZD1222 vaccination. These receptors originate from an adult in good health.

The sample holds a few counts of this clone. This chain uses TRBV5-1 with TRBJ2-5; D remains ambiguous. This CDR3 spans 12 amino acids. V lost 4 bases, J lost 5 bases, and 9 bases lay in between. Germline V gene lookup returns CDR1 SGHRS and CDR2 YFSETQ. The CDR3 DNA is TGCGCCAGCAGCGACCCATGGGAGACCCAGTACTTC. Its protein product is CASSDPWETQYF.

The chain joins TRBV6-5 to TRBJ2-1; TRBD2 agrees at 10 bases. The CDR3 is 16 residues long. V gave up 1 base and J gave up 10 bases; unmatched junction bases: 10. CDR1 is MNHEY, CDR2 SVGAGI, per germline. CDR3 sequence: CASSYYGLADLEEQFF. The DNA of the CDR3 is TGTGCCAGCAGTTACTATGGACTAGCGGACTTAGAGGAGCAGTTCTTC.

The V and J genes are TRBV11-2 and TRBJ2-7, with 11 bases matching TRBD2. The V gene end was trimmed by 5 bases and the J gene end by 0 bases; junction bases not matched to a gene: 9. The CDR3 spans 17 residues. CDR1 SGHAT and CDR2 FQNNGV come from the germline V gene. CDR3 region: CASSIQGTSGSSYEQYF. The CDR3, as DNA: TGTGCCAGCAGCATACAGGGGACTAGCGGAAGCTCCTACGAGCAGTACTTC.

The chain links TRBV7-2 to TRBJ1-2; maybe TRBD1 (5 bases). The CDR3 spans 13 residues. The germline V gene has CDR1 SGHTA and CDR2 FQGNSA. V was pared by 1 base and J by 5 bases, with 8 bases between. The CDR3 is CASSLGQLYGYTF. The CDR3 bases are TGTGCCAGCAGCTTAGGACAGCTTTATGGCTACACCTTC.

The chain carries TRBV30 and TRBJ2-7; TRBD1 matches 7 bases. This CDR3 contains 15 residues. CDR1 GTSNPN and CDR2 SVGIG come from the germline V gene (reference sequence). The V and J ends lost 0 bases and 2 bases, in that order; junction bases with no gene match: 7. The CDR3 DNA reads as TGTGCCTGGAGTGTATTTTGGGACAGAGCCTACGAGCAGTACTTC. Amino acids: CAWSVFWDRAYEQYF.

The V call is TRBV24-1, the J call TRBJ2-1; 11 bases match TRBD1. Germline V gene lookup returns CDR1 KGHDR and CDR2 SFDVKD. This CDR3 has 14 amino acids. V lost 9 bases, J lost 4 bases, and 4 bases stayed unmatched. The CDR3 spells CATADRGRYNEQFF. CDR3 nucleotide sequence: TGTGCCACCGCGGACAGGGGGCGATACAATGAGCAGTTCTTC.

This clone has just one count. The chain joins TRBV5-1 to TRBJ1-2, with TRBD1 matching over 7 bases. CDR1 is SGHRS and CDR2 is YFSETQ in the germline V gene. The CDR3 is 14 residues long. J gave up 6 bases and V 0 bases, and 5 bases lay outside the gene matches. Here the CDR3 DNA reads TGCGCCAGCAGCTTGGAAGCAGGGGGAGATGGCTACACCTTC. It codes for CASSLEAGGDGYTF.

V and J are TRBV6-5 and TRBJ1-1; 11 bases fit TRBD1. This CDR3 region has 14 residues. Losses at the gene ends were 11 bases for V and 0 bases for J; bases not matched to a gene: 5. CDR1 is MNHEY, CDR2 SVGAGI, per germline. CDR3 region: CAGGQGELNTEAFF. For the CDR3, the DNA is TGTGCCGGGGGACAGGGGGAATTGAACACTGAAGCTTTCTTT.

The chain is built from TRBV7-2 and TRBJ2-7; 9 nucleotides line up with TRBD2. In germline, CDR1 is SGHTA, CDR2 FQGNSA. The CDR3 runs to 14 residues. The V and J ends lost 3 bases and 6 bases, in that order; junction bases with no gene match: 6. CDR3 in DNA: TGTGCCAGCAGCTTCAACCCTAGCGGGATCGAGCAGTACTTC. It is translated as CASSFNPSGIEQYF.

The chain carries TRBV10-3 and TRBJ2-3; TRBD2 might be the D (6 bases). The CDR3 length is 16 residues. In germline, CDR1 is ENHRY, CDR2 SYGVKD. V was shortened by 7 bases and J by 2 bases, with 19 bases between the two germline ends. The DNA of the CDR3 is TGTGCCATCAAACACCGGGACTCAACCACCACAGATACGCAGTATTTT. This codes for CAIKHRDSTTTDTQYF.

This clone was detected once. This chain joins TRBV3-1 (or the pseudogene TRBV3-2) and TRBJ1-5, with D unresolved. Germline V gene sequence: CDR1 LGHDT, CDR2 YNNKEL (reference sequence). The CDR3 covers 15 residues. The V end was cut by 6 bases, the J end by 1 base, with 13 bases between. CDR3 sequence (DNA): TGTGCCAGCAGTCAATCCGATATCAGCAATCAGCCCCAGCATTTT. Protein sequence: CASSQSDISNQPQHF.

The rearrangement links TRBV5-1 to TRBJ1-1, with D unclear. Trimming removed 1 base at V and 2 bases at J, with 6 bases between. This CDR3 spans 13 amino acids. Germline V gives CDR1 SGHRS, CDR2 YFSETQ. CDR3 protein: CASSLKVNTEAFF. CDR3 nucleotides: TGCGCCAGCAGCTTGAAGGTAAACACTGAAGCTTTCTTT.

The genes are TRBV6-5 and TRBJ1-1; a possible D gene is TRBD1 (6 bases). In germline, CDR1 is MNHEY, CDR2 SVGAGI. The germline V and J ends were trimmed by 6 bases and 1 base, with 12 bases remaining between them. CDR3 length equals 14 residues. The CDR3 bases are TGTGCCAGCAGCCCCGGGGGCGGGAACACTGAAGCTTTCTTT. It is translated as CASSPGGGNTEAFF.

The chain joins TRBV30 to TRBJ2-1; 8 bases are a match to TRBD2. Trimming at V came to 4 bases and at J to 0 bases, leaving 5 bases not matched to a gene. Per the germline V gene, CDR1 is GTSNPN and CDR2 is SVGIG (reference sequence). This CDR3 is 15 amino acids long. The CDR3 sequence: CAWKLAGGSYNEQFF. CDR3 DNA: TGTGCCTGGAAATTGGCGGGAGGCTCCTACAATGAGCAGTTCTTC.

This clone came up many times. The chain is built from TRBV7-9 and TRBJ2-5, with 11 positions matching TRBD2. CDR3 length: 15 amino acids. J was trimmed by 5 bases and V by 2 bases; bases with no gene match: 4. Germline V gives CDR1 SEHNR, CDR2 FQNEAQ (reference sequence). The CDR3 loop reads CASSLTSGGLETQYF. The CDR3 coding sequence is TGTGCCAGCAGCTTAACTAGCGGGGGTTTGGAGACCCAGTACTTC.

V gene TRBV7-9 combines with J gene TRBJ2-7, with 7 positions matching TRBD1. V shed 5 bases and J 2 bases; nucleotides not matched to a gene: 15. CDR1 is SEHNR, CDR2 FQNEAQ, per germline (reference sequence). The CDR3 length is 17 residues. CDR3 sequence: CASSRRDFWDSTYEQYF. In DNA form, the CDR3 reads TGTGCCAGCAGCAGACGGGATTTTTGGGACAGCACCTACGAGCAGTACTTC.

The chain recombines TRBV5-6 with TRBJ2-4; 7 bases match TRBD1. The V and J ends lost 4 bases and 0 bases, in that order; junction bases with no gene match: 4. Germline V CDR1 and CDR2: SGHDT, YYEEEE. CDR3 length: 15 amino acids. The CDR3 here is CASSTTGLAKNIQYF. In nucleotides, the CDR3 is TGTGCCAGCAGCACGACAGGGCTAGCCAAAAACATTCAGTACTTC.

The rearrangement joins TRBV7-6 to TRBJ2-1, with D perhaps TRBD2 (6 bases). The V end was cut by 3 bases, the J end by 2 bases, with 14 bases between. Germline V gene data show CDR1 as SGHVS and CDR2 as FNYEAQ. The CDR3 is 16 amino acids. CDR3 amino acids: CASSFRGGTAYNEQFF. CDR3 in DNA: TGTGCCAGCAGCTTTCGGGGCGGGACCGCCTACAATGAGCAGTTCTTC.

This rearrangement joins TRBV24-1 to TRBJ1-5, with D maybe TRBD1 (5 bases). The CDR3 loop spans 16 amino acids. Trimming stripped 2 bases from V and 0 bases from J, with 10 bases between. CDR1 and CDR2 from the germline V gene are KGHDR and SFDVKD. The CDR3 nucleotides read TGTGCCACCAGTGATTGGGACTCCGATAGCAATCAGCCCCAGCATTTT. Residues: CATSDWDSDSNQPQHF.

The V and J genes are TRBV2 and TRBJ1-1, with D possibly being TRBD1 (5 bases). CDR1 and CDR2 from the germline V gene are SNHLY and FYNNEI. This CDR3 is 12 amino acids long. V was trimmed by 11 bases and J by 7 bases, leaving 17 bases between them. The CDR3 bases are TGTGCCGGGGCAGTCGGGGGGATTGAAGCTTTCTTT. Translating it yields CAGAVGGIEAFF.

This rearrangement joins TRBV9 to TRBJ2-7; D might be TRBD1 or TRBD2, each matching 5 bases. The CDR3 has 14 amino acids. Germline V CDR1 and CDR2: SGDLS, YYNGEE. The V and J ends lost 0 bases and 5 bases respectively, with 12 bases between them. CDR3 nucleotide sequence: TGTGCCAGCAGCGTAGGGGGGAGTACCCACGAGCAGTACTTC. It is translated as CASSVGGSTHEQYF.